The 30 T cell receptor beta chains below were found in one sample sequenced in a study of blood T cells in healthy people across ages. The second PCR ran roughly 6 to 11 cycles with a sample-barcoded 5' primer and J-beta primers. TCRdb fed the 5' RACE reads into MiXCR, producing one record per CDR3 protein. Altogether 800,000 to 950,000 distinct CDR3 sequences are present, roughly 34% being singletons, with the ten largest covering 13%. The specimen was blood. The receptors were gathered from a man between 18 and 29 years old in good health.

The chain is built from TRBV7-2 and TRBJ2-7; 16 nucleotides agree with TRBD2. This CDR3 contains 16 residues. V gave up 3 bases and J gave up 7 bases; unmatched junction bases: 6. CDR1 SGHTA and CDR2 FQGNSA come from the germline V gene. CDR3 DNA sequence: TGTGCCAGCAGCTTCCCGGGACTAGCGGGGGGGAATGAGCAGTACTTC. As protein: CASSFPGLAGGNEQYF. Using reference TRBV7-2 and TRBJ2-7 for the parts outside the CDR3, the full variable domain is GAGVSQSPSNKVTEKGKDVELRCDPISGHTALYWYRQSLGQGLEFLIYFQGNSAPDKSGLPSDRFSAERTGGSVSTLTIQRTQQEDSAVYLCASSFPGLAGGNEQYFGPGTRLTVT.

This chain uses TRBV9 with TRBJ2-1, with TRBD1 matching over 11 bases. The length of the CDR3 is 15 residues. With 0 bases clipped from V and 6 bases from J, the junction kept 2 bases outside the gene matches. The germline CDR1 and CDR2 sequences are SGDLS and YYNGEE. CDR3 DNA: TGTGCCAGCAGCGTAGGGGGGACAGGGGGCAATGAGCAGTTCTTC. The encoded protein is CASSVGGTGGNEQFF.

Many counts were recorded for this clonotype. The chain combines TRBV9 with TRBJ2-5; the D gene could be TRBD1 or TRBD2 (5 bases each). The CDR3 extends over 14 amino acids. Trimming took 4 bases from V and 3 from J, leaving 13 bases between them. Looked up from germline, CDR1 is SGDLS and CDR2 is YYNGEE. In DNA form, the CDR3 reads TGTGCCAGCAGCCCCTCTCGGGGCAAAGAGACCCAGTACTTC. This sequence encodes CASSPSRGKETQYF.

Concerning this clonotype itself: This clone may be a read error of a much larger clone one base away. The genes are TRBV10-3 and TRBJ1-6, with unresolved D. Looked up from germline, CDR1 is ENHRY and CDR2 is SYGVKD. The V and J ends lost 4 bases and 8 bases respectively, with 9 bases between them. The CDR3 spans 13 residues. The CDR3 nucleotides read TGTGCCATCAGTGGGTCAGATGATTCACCCCTCCACTTT. The encoded protein is CAISGSDDSPLHF.

As regards this clonotype: A much bigger clone sits one base away, suggesting this may be a read error. This chain joins TRBV7-3 and TRBJ2-1; 8 nucleotides match TRBD1. The end of the DNA fits TRBJ2-7 better, so the J call may be wrong. The CDR3 runs to 15 residues. Germline V CDR1 and CDR2: SGHTA, FQGTGA. CDR3: CASTPTGATYNEQYF. CDR3 DNA: TGTGCCAGCACCCCGACAGGGGCTACATACAATGAGCAGTACTTC.

This clonotype was recorded at least ten times. The V call is TRBV29-1, the J call TRBJ2-6; D gene uncertain. Germline values: CDR1 SQVTM, CDR2 ANQGSEA. V was clipped by 7 bases and J by 2 bases, with 9 bases between them. CDR3 length: 13 residues. This chain's CDR3 is CSARFTGANVLTF. For the CDR3, the DNA is TGCAGCGCCAGGTTCACTGGGGCCAACGTCCTGACTTTC.

A note on this clonotype: The junction differs from germline at one of its ends, possibly a read error. The chain couples TRBV5-6 to TRBJ2-7, with 8 bases lining up with TRBD1. CDR1 is SGHDT and CDR2 is YYEEEE in the germline V gene. The CDR3 is 13 amino acids. The CDR3 nucleotides read TGTGCCAGCAGTCAGGGGGCAAGGTACGTGCAGTACTTC. As protein: CASSQGARYVQYF.

This clonotype was seen many times. The chain is built from TRBV6-6 and TRBJ2-1; 12 positions match TRBD2. The J segment lost 9 bases and the V segment lost 2 bases, leaving 5 bases of the junction unmatched. This CDR3 has 15 residues. The germline V gene encodes CDR1 MNHNY and CDR2 SVGAGI (reference sequence). The CDR3 nucleotides are TGTGCCAGCAGTTACCTAGCGGGGGGGCCGGGTGAGCAGTTCTTC. This sequence encodes CASSYLAGGPGEQFF.

This clonotype came up a few times. This chain joins TRBV20-1 and TRBJ2-7; a possible D gene is TRBD2 (6 bases). Trimming cost V 2 bases and J 2 bases, with 16 bases left between them. Germline CDR1 DFQATT, CDR2 SNEGSKA (reference sequence). The CDR3 spans 15 residues. Here the CDR3 DNA reads TGCAGTGCTAGACCTAGACTAGGGCAAGCCTACGAGCAGTACTTC. Protein product: CSARPRLGQAYEQYF.

This clonotype was counted between two and nine times. The genes are TRBV6-5 and TRBJ2-3; D is uncertain. Trimming took 0 bases from V and 5 from J, leaving 6 bases between them. The CDR3 spans 13 residues. CDR1 MNHEY and CDR2 SVGAGI come from the germline V gene. The CDR3 sequence: CASSYSSRDTQYF. The CDR3 DNA is TGTGCCAGCAGTTACTCAAGTCGAGATACGCAGTATTTT.

The chain uses TRBV11-3 and TRBJ2-1; TRBD2 agrees at 7 bases. CDR3 length: 12 residues. Germline values: CDR1 SGHNT, CDR2 YENEEA. The V and J ends lost 5 bases and 13 bases, in that order; junction bases with no gene match: 8. The CDR3 sequence: CASSHGEGAQFF. Written as DNA, the CDR3 is TGTGCCAGCAGCCACGGGGAGGGAGCACAGTTCTTC.

Concerning this clonotype: One base away lies a much larger clone, so this may be a sequencing read error. CDR3 amino acids: CATSGRFGSNTDTQHF. Here the CDR3 DNA reads TGTGCCACCAGCGGTCGATTTGGTTCCAACACAGATACGCAGCATTTT. This chain uses TRBV15 with TRBJ2-3; no clear D. The closer fit of TRBJ1-5 to the DNA end suggests the J call may be wrong. In germline, CDR1 is LNHNV, CDR2 YYDKDF (reference sequence). The CDR3 sequence is 16 residues long.

This clonotype was seen a few times. The chain carries TRBV20-1 and TRBJ2-3; 9 nucleotides match TRBD2. The J segment lost 1 base and the V segment lost 6 bases, leaving 8 bases of the junction unmatched. Germline CDR1 and CDR2: DFQATT and SNEGSKA (reference sequence). CDR3 length: 15 residues. CDR3 bases: TGCAGTGCACCTCCTAGCGGGGAGGGCACAGATACGCAGTATTTT. Its protein product is CSAPPSGEGTDTQYF.

The chain is built from TRBV7-2 and TRBJ2-7, with D uncertain. Per the germline V gene, CDR1 is SGHTA and CDR2 is FQGNSA. There are 14 residues in the CDR3. V shed 4 bases and J shed 2 bases, with 12 bases lying between them. The CDR3 region is CASSSPIEPYEQYF. CDR3 bases: TGTGCCAGCAGCTCCCCAATAGAACCCTACGAGCAGTACTTC.

As concerns this clonotype: This may come from a read error, since a much larger clone is one base off. This sequence joins TRBV4-2 and TRBJ2-7; the D call may be TRBD1 or TRBD2 (6 bases each). V was trimmed by 0 bases and J by 7 bases, leaving 16 bases between them. This CDR3 has 15 residues. From germline, CDR1 is LGHNA and CDR2 YNFKEQ. In nucleotides, the CDR3 is TGTGCCAGCAGCCAAGATAGGGGGGCCTACAATGAGCAGTACTTC. Translating it yields CASSQDRGAYNEQYF.

Regarding this clonotype: The junction differs from germline at one of its ends, possibly a read error. The V gene is TRBV29-1, the J gene TRBJ1-3; 9 bases agree with TRBD1. The CDR3 is 14 residues long. CDR1 is SQVTM and CDR2 is ANQGSEA in the germline V gene. CDR3 coding DNA: TGCAGCGCCTCCGGGACAGGGTCTGGAAACATCATATATTTT. This translates into CSASGTGSGNIIYF.

There are many counts of this clonotype. The chain couples TRBV29-1 to TRBJ1-2; D is undetermined. The germline V and J ends were trimmed by 8 bases and 6 bases, with 16 bases remaining between them. Germline V gene data show CDR1 as SQVTM and CDR2 as ANQGSEA. CDR3 length: 12 residues. CDR3 sequence reads: CSSRPDGDGYTF. CDR3 bases: TGCAGCTCAAGGCCGGATGGGGATGGCTACACCTTC.

The table lists this clonotype with a few counts. The V and J genes are TRBV29-1 and TRBJ1-5; 7 nucleotides align to TRBD1. V shed 6 bases and J 2 bases; nucleotides not matched to a gene: 4. The CDR3 covers 13 residues. CDR1 is SQVTM and CDR2 is ANQGSEA in the germline V gene. CDR3 nucleotides: TGCAGCGTCGTCGGACAGGGCAATCAGCCCCAGCATTTT. Protein sequence: CSVVGQGNQPQHF. Combining the CDR3 with reference TRBV29-1 and TRBJ1-5 gives the whole variable domain SAVISQKPSRDICQRGTSLTIQCQVDSQVTMMFWYRQQPGQSLTLIATANQGSEATYESGFVIDKFPISRPNLTFSTLTVSNMSPEDSSIYLCSVVGQGNQPQHFGDGTRLSIL.

This clonotype was found a few times. The chain couples TRBV12-3 or TRBV12-4 to TRBJ2-7; D may correspond to TRBD1 or TRBD2 (5 bases each). The CDR3 loop spans 14 amino acids. The V end was cut by 0 bases, the J end by 5 bases, with 11 bases between. The CDR3 spells CASSLAGGPNEQYF. The DNA for the CDR3 is TGTGCCAGCAGTTTAGCTGGGGGACCCAACGAGCAGTACTTC.

V and J are TRBV28 and TRBJ1-1; D is undetermined. CDR1 and CDR2 from the germline V gene are MDHEN and SYDVKM. The CDR3 contains 11 residues. V shed 7 bases and J shed 5 bases, with 8 bases lying between them. The CDR3: CASMGDTEAFF. CDR3 nucleotide sequence: TGTGCCAGCATGGGAGATACTGAAGCTTTCTTT.

This clonotype was detected a few times. V is TRBV20-1 and J is TRBJ2-1; 10 bases are a match to TRBD2. This CDR3 has 14 residues. The V segment lost 5 bases and the J segment 3 bases; nucleotides outside the gene matches: 4. Per the germline V gene, CDR1 is DFQATT and CDR2 is SNEGSKA (reference sequence). Here the CDR3 reads CSAPSGGDYNEQFF. The CDR3, as DNA: TGCAGTGCTCCCAGCGGGGGGGACTACAATGAGCAGTTCTTC.

The chain couples TRBV2 to TRBJ2-3, with 9 bases that match TRBD2. Germline trimming cut 10 bases from V and 3 bases from J; bases unmatched to any gene: 11. Germline CDR1 is SNHLY and CDR2 is FYNNEI. CDR3 length: 15 amino acids. Here the CDR3 reads CATHPGSGGTDTQYF. CDR3 nucleotide sequence: TGTGCCACCCACCCGGGTAGCGGGGGAACAGATACGCAGTATTTT.

J is TRBJ2-7 and V is TRBV7-2, with D tentatively TRBD2 (8 bases). With the DNA end fitting TRBJ2-5 better, the J assignment may be wrong. The length of the CDR3 is 16 residues. Germline assignment: CDR1 SGHTA and CDR2 FQGNSA. The CDR3 DNA sequence: TGTGCCAGCAGCCCAAGGACTAGCAGGGGGGGAGAGACCCAGTACTTC. It is translated as CASSPRTSRGGETQYF.

This clonotype was counted many times. CDR3 sequence (DNA): TGTGCCATCAAGGAGGGACCGGGGCTTGAAGACTATGGCTACACCTTC. The encoded protein is CAIKEGPGLEDYGYTF. The chain has TRBV10-3 and TRBJ1-2; D is possibly TRBD1 (5 bases). The CDR3 is 16 amino acids. The germline gives CDR1 ENHRY, CDR2 SYGVKD. Trimming left V 7 bases short and J 3 bases short, with 21 bases between.

This clonotype has a count of ten or more. This chain links TRBV20-1 with TRBJ2-1; D might be TRBD1 (6 bases). V dropped 5 bases and J dropped 0 bases, with 14 bases sitting between them. CDR1 and CDR2 (germline): DFQATT, SNEGSKA (reference sequence). This CDR3 spans 15 amino acids. The CDR3 DNA reads TGCAGTGCTTTCAGGGGCTCGAGCTCCTACAATGAGCAGTTCTTC. Encoded protein: CSAFRGSSSYNEQFF.

The chain links TRBV20-1 to TRBJ1-1; D is unclear. The germline V gene encodes CDR1 DFQATT and CDR2 SNEGSKA (reference sequence). V lost 6 bases and J 8 bases, leaving 13 bases between the germline ends. CDR3 size: 11 residues. This chain's CDR3 is CSARESWEAFF. DNA of the CDR3: TGCAGTGCCCGCGAATCGTGGGAAGCTTTCTTT.

V gene TRBV7-2 combines with J gene TRBJ2-2; 7 bases match TRBD1. There are 17 residues in the CDR3. Germline CDR1 and CDR2: SGHTA and FQGNSA. V was clipped by 1 base and J by 1 base; unmatched bases: 6. The DNA for the CDR3 is TGTGCCAGCAGCTTAGATCCCGGGACAGTGAACACCGGGGAGCTGTTTTTT. Amino acids: CASSLDPGTVNTGELFF.

The V and J genes are TRBV20-1 and TRBJ1-4; 8 bases are a match to TRBD1. Per the germline V gene, CDR1 is DFQATT and CDR2 is SNEGSKA (reference sequence). V lost 0 bases and J lost 8; bases outside the gene matches: 8. The CDR3 spans 15 residues. CDR3 nucleotide sequence: TGCAGTGCTAGAGACTCCCGGACAGGGTCCGAAAAACTGTTTTTT. Encoded protein: CSARDSRTGSEKLFF.

The J gene is TRBJ2-1, the V gene TRBV30; D is perhaps TRBD1 (7 bases). This CDR3 is 13 amino acids long. Trimming took 7 bases from V and 9 from J, leaving 19 bases between them. The V gene's germline CDR1 is GTSNPN and CDR2 SVGIG (reference sequence). CDR3: CAYQEGARSEQFF. CDR3 bases: TGTGCCTACCAGGAGGGGGCGAGGAGTGAGCAGTTCTTC.

The V call is TRBV30, the J call TRBJ1-2; D is uncertain. The CDR3 consists of 10 residues. The germline gives CDR1 GTSNPN, CDR2 SVGIG (reference sequence). The V end lost 2 bases, the J end lost 6 bases, and 4 bases lay between the germline ends. The CDR3 DNA sequence: TGTGCCTGGAGTAGCGATGGCTACACCTTC. Its protein product is CAWSSDGYTF.